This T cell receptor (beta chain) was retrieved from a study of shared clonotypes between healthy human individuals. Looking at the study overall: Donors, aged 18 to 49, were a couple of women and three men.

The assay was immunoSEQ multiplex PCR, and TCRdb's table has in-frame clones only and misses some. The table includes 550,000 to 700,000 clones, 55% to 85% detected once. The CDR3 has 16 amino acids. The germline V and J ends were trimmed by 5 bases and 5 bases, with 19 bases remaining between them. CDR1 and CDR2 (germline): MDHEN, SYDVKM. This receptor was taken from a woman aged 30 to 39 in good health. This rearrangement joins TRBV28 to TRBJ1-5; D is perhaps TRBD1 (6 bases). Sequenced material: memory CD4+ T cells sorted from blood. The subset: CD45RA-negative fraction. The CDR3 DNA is TGTGCCAGCAGTCGAACCGGGACGGGGGCTGATCAGCCCCAGCATTTT. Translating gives CASSRTGTGADQPQHF.